This T cell receptor beta chain comes out of a study of OX40 agonist ivuxolimab in advanced cancers. Study summary: Having had anti-PD-1, anti-PD-L1 or anti-CTLA-4 therapy before was allowed, and about 40% had some. Notes on the study in general: Dose levels from 0.1 to 3.0 mg/kg saw CD4+ and CD8+ blood T cells expand clonally by week 6. Among the least clonally expanded were partial responders at 0.1-3.0 mg/kg.

Some clones are missing from TCRdb's copy, which holds only in-frame ones; the method was immunoSEQ multiplex PCR. Among around 66,000 clones, approximately 91% were seen once, and the ten largest hold around 20%. To note about this clone: What it binds is unknown.

This CDR3 contains 14 residues. Trimming removed 8 bases at V and 7 bases at J, with 18 bases between. Germline V gene sequence: CDR1 SNHLY, CDR2 FYNNEI. The sequencing here drew on CD4+ or CD8+ T cells sorted from blood, taken in a trial of the OX40 agonist ivuxolimab. The chain recombines TRBV2 with TRBJ1-5; possible D gene TRBD1, 5 bases. The origin of this receptor is an adult with an advanced solid tumor such as melanoma, head and neck, liver or kidney cancer. In nucleotides, the CDR3 is TGTGCCAGCGGCCCCCAGGGTGGGAGGCAGCCCCAGCATTTT. Protein: CASGPQGGRQPQHF.